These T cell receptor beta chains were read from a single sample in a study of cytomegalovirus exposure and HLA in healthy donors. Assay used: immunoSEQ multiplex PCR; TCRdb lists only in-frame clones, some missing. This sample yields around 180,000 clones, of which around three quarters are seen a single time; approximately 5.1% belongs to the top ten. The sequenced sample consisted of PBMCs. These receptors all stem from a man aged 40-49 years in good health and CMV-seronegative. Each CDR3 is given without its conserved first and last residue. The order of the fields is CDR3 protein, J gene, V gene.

CDR3: ASSFEGGRWGTDTQY
J: TRBJ2-3
V: TRBV7-3

CDR3: ASIRKAGGPEF
J: TRBJ2-1
V: TRBV6-5

CDR3: AWAQDSVDGYT
J: TRBJ1-2
V: TRBV30

CDR3: ASSWDIPWGTDTQY
J: TRBJ2-3
V: TRBV5-5

CDR3: ASSDSHLADQNTGELF
J: TRBJ2-2
V: TRBV6-4

CDR3: ASSSLAGYGNEQF
J: TRBJ2-1
V: TRBV7-9

CDR3: ASSFSRSSYEQY
J: TRBJ2-7
V: TRBV5-1

CDR3: ASYPNYGGAGETQY
J: TRBJ2-5
V: TRBV5-4

CDR3: SVVTSTSYNEQF
J: TRBJ2-1
V: TRBV29-1

CDR3: ASSLSSDRDGYT
J: TRBJ1-2
V: TRBV7-8

CDR3: ASSLGSSGLETQY
J: TRBJ2-5
V: TRBV5-5

CDR3: VGLGGTGNQPQH
J: TRBJ1-5
V: TRBV18

CDR3: ASSGGQSSYEQY
J: TRBJ2-7
V: TRBV10-2

CDR3: ASSSGQGLDTQY
J: TRBJ2-3
V: TRBV27

CDR3: ASSLDRFNEQF
J: TRBJ2-1
V: TRBV4-3

CDR3: ASSPPASGGTLSTNEQF
J: TRBJ2-1
V: TRBV18

CDR3: ASSSRKMTSGGAIETQY
J: TRBJ2-5
V: TRBV7-2

CDR3: ASSFSASGELF
J: TRBJ2-2
V: TRBV5-1

CDR3: ASTEGASEFEQF
J: TRBJ2-1
V: TRBV2

CDR3: ASSLPAAQGDTQY
J: TRBJ2-3
V: TRBV7-2

CDR3: ASSITGGNEQF
J: TRBJ2-1
V: TRBV19

CDR3: ASSPNEGNGPNSPLH
J: TRBJ1-6
V: TRBV5-1

CDR3: ASSPGTAAGELF
J: TRBJ2-2
V: TRBV18

CDR3: ASSITGANTEAF
J: TRBJ1-1
V: TRBV5-1

CDR3: ASSDYDRANEKLF
J: TRBJ1-4
V: TRBV6-1

CDR3: ASREGRAWSSYEQY
J: .
V: TRBV6-1

CDR3: ASSLTSVSYEQY
J: TRBJ2-7
V: TRBV18

CDR3: ASSSGVSSGANVLT
J: TRBJ2-6
V: TRBV5-1

CDR3: ASRGQSGELF
J: TRBJ2-2
V: TRBV21-1

CDR3: ASSSKTGNTEAF
J: TRBJ1-1
V: TRBV5-1

CDR3: ASSPDRGLYNEQF
J: TRBJ2-1
V: TRBV18

CDR3: ASSQATGFSNQPQH
J: TRBJ1-5
V: TRBV4-1

CDR3: ASSLTNNEQF
J: TRBJ2-1
V: TRBV5-1

CDR3: ASSFRGTARPTWGETQY
J: TRBJ2-5
V: TRBV7-2

CDR3: ASSPKGQGNNEQF
J: TRBJ2-1
V: TRBV18

CDR3: ASSYAGGRPYEQY
J: TRBJ2-7
V: TRBV6-5

CDR3: ASSKQGRTYNEQF
J: TRBJ2-1
V: TRBV5-8

CDR3: ASRAGLITDTQY
J: TRBJ2-3
V: TRBV5-4

CDR3: ATRARGISGGRRETQY
J: TRBJ2-5
V: TRBV27

CDR3: ASSYGTRSTNEKLF
J: TRBJ1-4
V: TRBV19

CDR3: ASSPSLTGNYGYT
J: TRBJ1-2
V: TRBV7-6

CDR3: ASSVRSPGGSTEAF
J: TRBJ1-1
V: TRBV7-9

CDR3: ASSRQENSPLH
J: TRBJ1-6
V: TRBV27

CDR3: ASRGTSGFYNEQF
J: TRBJ2-1
V: TRBV2

CDR3: ASSTQGFGNTIY
J: TRBJ1-3
V: TRBV7-2

CDR3: ASRTRGGVNTQY
J: TRBJ2-3
V: TRBV6-1

CDR3: ASSYLGNTGELF
J: TRBJ2-2
V: TRBV7-3

CDR3: ASSRGISGKGGQPQH
J: TRBJ1-5
V: TRBV18

CDR3: ASSEGTSGEPSSYEQY
J: TRBJ2-7
V: TRBV25-1

CDR3: ASGLVLGGDRYNEQF
J: TRBJ2-1
V: TRBV12-5

CDR3: ASSRRGTGLIGGGNQPQH
J: TRBJ1-5
V: TRBV19

CDR3: ASSPGTSLYGGF
J: TRBJ2-1
V: TRBV5-1

CDR3: ASSLGAAYQETQH
J: TRBJ2-5
V: TRBV7-2